This section outlines one T cell receptor (beta chain) sequence together with its context. Its antigen remains undetermined. The record has no base qualities; no much larger clone is one base away. The source of the sample is a study of blood T cells in healthy people across ages (dated by TCRdb to between 2015 and 2016). For the study in its entirety: In model experiments, template switching captured roughly one uniquely barcoded TCR beta cDNA molecule for every two T cells. The study measured age-related changes in TCR beta repertoire diversity using deep sequencing normalized with unique cDNA molecular identifiers. The donors were split into four age groups: young (average 16 years), middle-aged (roughly 39), aged (over 55) and long-lived (approximately 80). To avoid experimental bias, donors of different ages were spread randomly across the sequencing lanes. Using the same blood draw, the study looked at two additional independent replicas of 1 million unique cDNA reads for two donors, one aged 18 to 29 and the other aged 80 or older. What the authors observed across the whole study: Compared with the aged group, the long-lived group had more naive CD4+ T cells, fewer expanded clones and increased TCR diversity, suggesting age selection. Observed TCR beta diversity per million T cells fell roughly linearly with age, and a significant reduction was already apparent by age around 44. Estimates of total diversity based on one million sequenced T cells were regarded as lower bounds and as underestimates. Because donor CMV infection status was unknown, age-related changes in expanded clonotypes were potentially confounded. Observed TCR beta diversity correlated strongly with the percentage of naive T cells measured by flow cytometry. Conclusive comparison of naive and antigen-experienced compartments was prevented by the profiling of bulk unsorted PBMCs.

Library generation was performed with 5' RACE. This sample was sequenced with an Illumina HiSeq 2500. A second PCR of roughly 7 to 11 cycles was performed with a sample-barcoded 5' primer and a J-beta primer mix. A template-switch 5' adaptor carrying 12 random nucleotides introduced a unique molecular identifier onto each TCR beta cDNA molecule. Each sample yielded at least 2.5 million CDR3-containing paired-end reads. First-strand cDNA synthesis was performed from all RNA using the Mint cDNA synthesis kit, with priming by a TRBC-specific oligonucleotide. Following uracil-DNA glycosylase treatment, all cDNA underwent a first 18-cycle PCR with the universal primers M1SS and BC2_uni_R. As for the authors' bioinformatics: Each sample was normalized by randomly selecting 1 million high-quality reads, each carrying a distinct molecular identifier. Reads sharing molecular identifiers were discarded rather than binned into consensus sequences. MiTCR, set to a Q25 quality threshold and the strictest error-elimination algorithm, was used for CDR3 identification, clonotype clustering and error correction. A nonparametric unseen species model using Euler transformation provided a lower-bound estimate of total TCR beta diversity. TCRdb trimmed the raw reads at Q25, called clones with MiXCR and kept productive beta chains. Rows with a matching CDR3 protein are joined into one entry that keeps the most common DNA and genes. The V and J calls and clone size are TCRdb's, not the authors'. This sample lists about 1.1 million distinct CDR3 sequences; 35% to 45% were detected once. Jointly, the top ten make up over 10% of the sample.

The approximately 39 donors, aged about 6 to 90 years, were systemically healthy Caucasian individuals from Russia. Around 10 milliliters of peripheral blood were drawn from each donor into EDTA-treated Vacutainer tubes. Ficoll-Paque density-gradient centrifugation was used to isolate PBMCs, with at least 6.5 million per sample. Trizol reagent was used to extract total RNA from PBMCs, with at least 6 micrograms per sample. For every donor, an aliquot of PBMCs went through flow cytometry to measure the percentages of naive CD45RAhigh/CD27high T cells. The V end gives up 5 bases and the J end 4 bases, leaving 10 bases in the junction not matched to a gene. Reading from cysteine to phenylalanine, the CDR3 counts 15 amino acids. Only the CDR3 region is kept as DNA, spanning 45 bases read in frame from base 1. Per the germline V gene, SGHTA is the CDR1 and FQGNSA is the CDR2.

The sequence was obtained from a man aged 18 to 30 in good health. The chain is encoded by TRBV7-2 joined to TRBJ1-2; TRBD1 agrees with 7 junctional bases. The sequenced sample consisted of blood. In nucleotides, the sequence is TGTGCCAGCAGCCTTCGACAGGGAGGCTCCTATGGCTACACCTTC. Its protein is CASSLRQGGSYGYTF.